These 8 T cell receptor beta chains were sequenced from one sample in a study of blood T cell repertoires in COVID-19. The assay was immunoSEQ multiplex PCR, and TCRdb's table has in-frame clones only and misses some. The table has about 55,000 clones, more than 85% seen once. Input material: peripheral blood. The receptors were gathered from a man aged 45-60 years with active COVID-19.

The chain combines TRBV18 with TRBJ2-5, with 12 positions matching TRBD1. This CDR3 comprises 15 residues. The germline V gene has CDR1 KGHSH and CDR2 LQKENI. V shed 3 bases, J shed 5 bases, and the junction held 4 bases outside the gene matches. CDR3 in DNA: TGTGCCAGCTCACCGGGACAGGGGGCGCGGGAGACCCAGTACTTC. Translating gives CASSPGQGARETQYF.

The V call is TRBV6-2 or TRBV6-3, the J call TRBJ1-1, with D uncertain. In germline, CDR1 is MNHEY, CDR2 SVGEGT. The CDR3 runs 13 residues. V lost 6 bases and J lost 0, with 8 bases in between. CDR3 bases: TGTGCCAGCAGCAGAACACTGAACACTGAAGCTTTCTTT. It specifies CASSRTLNTEAFF.

This chain connects TRBV2 to TRBJ1-1; no clear D gene. The V and J ends lost 7 bases and 5 bases respectively, with 11 bases between them. This CDR3 has 12 residues. Germline CDR1 and CDR2: SNHLY and FYNNEI. The CDR3 DNA follows: TGTGCCAGCACCCCGGGGTTTACTGAAGCTTTCTTT. Protein sequence: CASTPGFTEAFF. Full variable domain (rest looked up from reference TRBV2 and TRBJ1-1): EPEVTQTPSHQVTQMGQEVILRCVPISNHLYFYWYRQILGQKVEFLVSFYNNEISEKSEIFDDQFSVERPDGSNFTLKIRSTKLEDSAMYFCASTPGFTEAFFGQGTRLTVV.

This clone has just one count. A read error may produce the germline difference seen at one junction end. The gene calls are TRBV6-1 and TRBJ1-4, with no clear D. CDR1 and CDR2 from the germline V gene are MNHNS and SASEGT. The CDR3 loop spans 14 amino acids. The CDR3 coding sequence is TGTGCCGGCAGTGAAAAACAAGAAACTGAAAAACTGTTTTTT. Translated, it gives CAGSEKQETEKLFF.

This chain joins TRBV27 and TRBJ2-5; 7 bases align to TRBD1. Per germline, CDR1 MNHEY and CDR2 SMNVEV (reference sequence). With V trimmed by 6 bases and J by 7 bases, 8 bases remained unmatched. The CDR3 is made up of 13 amino acids. The CDR3 loop is CASRGQNGGTQYF. In DNA form, the CDR3 reads TGTGCCAGCAGGGGACAGAACGGAGGGACCCAGTACTTC.

This sequence joins TRBV19 and TRBJ1-4; possible D gene TRBD1, 6 bases. Germline CDR1 and CDR2: LNHDA and SQIVND (reference sequence). The CDR3 length is 15 residues. The germline V and J ends were trimmed by 6 bases and 6 bases, with 17 bases remaining between them. The CDR3 sequence: CASRRAGEADEKLFF. The CDR3 DNA is TGTGCCAGTAGGAGAGCAGGGGAAGCGGATGAAAAACTGTTTTTT.

The rearrangement joins TRBV5-6 to TRBJ2-7; 8 bases fit TRBD2. The ends lost 4 bases at V and 2 bases at J; junction bases unmatched: 11. This CDR3 contains 16 residues. Germline-derived CDR1 and CDR2 are SGHDT and YYEEEE. DNA of the CDR3: TGTGCCAGCAGCCCGGGAGGGAGAGTGGCGACCTACGAGCAGTACTTC. It is translated as CASSPGGRVATYEQYF.

The V gene is TRBV3-1 (or the pseudogene TRBV3-2), the J gene TRBJ1-5, with D perhaps matching TRBD1 (5 bases). The germline V gene has CDR1 LGHDT and CDR2 YNNKEL (reference sequence). CDR3 length equals 13 residues. Trimming removed 0 bases from V and 9 bases from J, with 9 bases in between. The CDR3 region has the DNA TGTGCCAGCAGCCAAGAGACAGACAGGCCCCAGCATTTT. It codes for CASSQETDRPQHF.